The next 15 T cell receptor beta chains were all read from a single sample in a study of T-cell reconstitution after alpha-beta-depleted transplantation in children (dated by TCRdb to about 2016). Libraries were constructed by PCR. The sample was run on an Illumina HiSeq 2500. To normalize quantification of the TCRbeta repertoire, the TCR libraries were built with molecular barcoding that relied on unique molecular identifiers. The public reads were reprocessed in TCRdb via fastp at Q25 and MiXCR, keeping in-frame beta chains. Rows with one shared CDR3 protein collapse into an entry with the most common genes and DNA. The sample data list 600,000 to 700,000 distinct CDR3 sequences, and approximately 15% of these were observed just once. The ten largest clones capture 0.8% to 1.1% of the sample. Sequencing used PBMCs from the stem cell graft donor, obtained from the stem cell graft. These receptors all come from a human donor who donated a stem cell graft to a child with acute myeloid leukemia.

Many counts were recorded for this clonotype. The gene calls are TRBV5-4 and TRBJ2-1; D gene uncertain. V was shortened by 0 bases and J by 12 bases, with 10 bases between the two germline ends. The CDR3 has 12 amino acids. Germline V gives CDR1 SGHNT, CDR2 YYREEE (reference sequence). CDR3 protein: CASSLDSLGQFF. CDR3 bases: TGTGCCAGCAGCTTGGATTCGCTCGGGCAGTTCTTC.

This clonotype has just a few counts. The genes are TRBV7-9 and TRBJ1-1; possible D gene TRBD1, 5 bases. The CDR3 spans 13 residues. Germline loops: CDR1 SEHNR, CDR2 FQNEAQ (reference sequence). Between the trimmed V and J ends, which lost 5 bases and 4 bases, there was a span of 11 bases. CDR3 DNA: TGTGCCAGCAGCGCCGTGGGGGGCACTGAAGCTTTCTTT. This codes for CASSAVGGTEAFF. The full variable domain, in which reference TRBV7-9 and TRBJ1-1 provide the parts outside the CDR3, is DTGVSQNPRHKITKRGQNVTFRCDPISEHNRLYWYRQTLGQGPEFLTYFQNEAQLEKSRLLSDRFSAERPKGSFSTLEIQRTEQGDSAMYLCASSAVGGTEAFFGQGTRLTVV.

CDR3 coding DNA: TGTGCCAGCAGACCCACTAGCGGGGGGATCGATGAGCAGTTCTTC. This sequence encodes CASRPTSGGIDEQFF. The V and J genes are TRBV6-1 and TRBJ2-1, with TRBD2 identical over 12 bases. CDR3 length equals 15 residues. J gave up 8 bases and V 6 bases, and 8 bases lay outside the gene matches. Per germline, CDR1 MNHNS and CDR2 SASEGT.

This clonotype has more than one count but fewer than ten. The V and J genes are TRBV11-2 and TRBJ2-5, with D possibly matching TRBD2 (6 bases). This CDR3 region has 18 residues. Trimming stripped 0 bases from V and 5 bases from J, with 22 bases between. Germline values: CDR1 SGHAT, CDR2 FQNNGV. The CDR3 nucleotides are TGTGCCAGCAGCTTAGACCTGTGTGGGGCGGGGACCCAGGAGACCCAGTACTTC. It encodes CASSLDLCGAGTQETQYF.

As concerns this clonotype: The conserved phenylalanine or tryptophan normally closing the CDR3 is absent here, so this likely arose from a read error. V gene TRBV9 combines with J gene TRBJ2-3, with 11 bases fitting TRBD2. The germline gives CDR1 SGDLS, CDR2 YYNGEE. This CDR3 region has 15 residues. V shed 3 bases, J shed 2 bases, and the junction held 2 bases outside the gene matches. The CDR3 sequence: CASSASGGTTDTQYS. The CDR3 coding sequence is TGTGCCAGCAGCGCTAGCGGGGGGACCACAGATACGCAGTATTCT.

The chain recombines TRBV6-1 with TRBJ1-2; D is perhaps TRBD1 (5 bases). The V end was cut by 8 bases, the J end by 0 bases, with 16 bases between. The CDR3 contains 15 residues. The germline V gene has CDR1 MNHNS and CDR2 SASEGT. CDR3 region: CASFFGARANYGYTF. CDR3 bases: TGTGCCAGCTTCTTTGGTGCCAGGGCTAACTATGGCTACACCTTC.

The CDR3 coding sequence is TGTGCCAGCAGCCAAGATTGGTGGGGGGAGCTGTTTTTT. Residues: CASSQDWWGELFF. The chain joins TRBV3-1 to TRBJ2-2; D unresolved. V lost 0 bases to trimming and J lost 8 bases, with 7 bases between them. CDR3 length equals 13 residues. Germline values: CDR1 LGHDT, CDR2 YNNKEL (reference sequence).

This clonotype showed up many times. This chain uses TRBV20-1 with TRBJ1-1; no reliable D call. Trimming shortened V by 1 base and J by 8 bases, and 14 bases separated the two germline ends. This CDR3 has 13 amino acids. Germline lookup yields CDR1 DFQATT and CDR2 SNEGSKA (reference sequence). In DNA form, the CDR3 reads TGCAGTGCTAGAGTTTTGGGGATTTTAGAAGCTTTCTTT. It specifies CSARVLGILEAFF.

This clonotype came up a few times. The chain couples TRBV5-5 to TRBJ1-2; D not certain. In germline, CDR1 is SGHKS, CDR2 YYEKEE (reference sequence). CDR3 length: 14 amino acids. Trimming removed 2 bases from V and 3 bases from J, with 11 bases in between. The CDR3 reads CASSFSTPDYGYTF. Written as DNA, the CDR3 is TGTGCCAGCAGCTTTTCTACCCCCGACTATGGCTACACCTTC.

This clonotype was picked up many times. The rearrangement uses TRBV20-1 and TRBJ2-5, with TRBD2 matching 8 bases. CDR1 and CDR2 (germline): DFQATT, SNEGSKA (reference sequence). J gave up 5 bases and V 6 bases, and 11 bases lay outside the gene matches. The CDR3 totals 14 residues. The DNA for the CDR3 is TGCAGTGCCGGTCAGCGGGGGTGGTGGGAGACCCAGTACTTC. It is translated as CSAGQRGWWETQYF.

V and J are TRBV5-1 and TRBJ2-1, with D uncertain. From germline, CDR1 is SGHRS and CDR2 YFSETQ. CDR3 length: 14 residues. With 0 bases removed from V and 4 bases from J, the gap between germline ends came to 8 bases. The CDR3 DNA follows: TGCGCCAGCAGCTTGGACCAAGTTTACAATGAGCAGTTCTTC. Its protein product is CASSLDQVYNEQFF.

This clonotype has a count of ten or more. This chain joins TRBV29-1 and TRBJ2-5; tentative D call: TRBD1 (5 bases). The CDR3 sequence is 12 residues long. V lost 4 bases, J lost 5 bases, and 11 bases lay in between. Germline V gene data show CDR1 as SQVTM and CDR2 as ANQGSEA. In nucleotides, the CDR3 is TGCAGCGTTGTGGGCAGGGCTGAGACCCAGTACTTC. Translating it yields CSVVGRAETQYF.

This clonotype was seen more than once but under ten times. CDR3 amino acids: CASSPGGGQYGYTF. The DNA of the CDR3 is TGTGCCAGCAGCCCGGGGGGGGGACAGTATGGCTACACCTTC. V usage is TRBV7-2 and J usage is TRBJ1-2, with TRBD1 matching 7 bases. Per the germline V gene, CDR1 is SGHTA and CDR2 is FQGNSA. V lost 5 bases to trimming and J lost 5 bases; unmatched junction nucleotides: 8. This CDR3 region has 14 residues.

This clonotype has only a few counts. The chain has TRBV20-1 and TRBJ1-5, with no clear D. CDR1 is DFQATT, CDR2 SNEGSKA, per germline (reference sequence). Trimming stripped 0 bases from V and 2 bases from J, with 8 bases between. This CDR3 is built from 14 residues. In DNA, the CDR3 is TGCAGTGCTAGAGAGGGCCGGGGCAATCAGCCCCAGCATTTT. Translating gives CSAREGRGNQPQHF.

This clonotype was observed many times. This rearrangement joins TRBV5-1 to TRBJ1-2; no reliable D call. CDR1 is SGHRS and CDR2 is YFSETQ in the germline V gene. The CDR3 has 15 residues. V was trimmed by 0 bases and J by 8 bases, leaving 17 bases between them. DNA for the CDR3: TGCGCCAGCAGCTTGGGTGTCTCCTCGATAGTGGGCTACACCTTC. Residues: CASSLGVSSIVGYTF.